The 17 T cell receptor beta chains below all came from one sample that was sequenced in a study of cytomegalovirus exposure and HLA in healthy donors. The PCR employed 60 Vbeta primers together with 13 Jbeta primers. Clones were sequenced by immunoSEQ multiplex PCR, and TCRdb holds only the in-frame ones, with some missing. The sample has 170,000 or so clones; 80% are singletons. The sample taken for sequencing was PBMCs. The receptors here all came from a woman aged 45 to 65 in good health and CMV-seropositive.

The CDR3 here is CASSLRDRESEQYF. As DNA, the CDR3 is TGTGCCAGCAGCTTACGGGACAGGGAATCCGAGCAGTACTTC. V and J are TRBV11-2 and TRBJ2-5; 9 nucleotides line up with TRBD1. The end of the DNA fits TRBJ2-7 better, so the J call may be wrong. The CDR3 covers 14 residues. Germline lookup yields CDR1 SGHAT and CDR2 FQNNGV.

This sequence joins TRBV6-5 and TRBJ2-7, with 7 positions matching TRBD2. V gave up 8 bases and J gave up 4 bases; unmatched junction bases: 11. The CDR3 totals 14 residues. The germline gives CDR1 MNHEY, CDR2 SVGAGI. In DNA, the CDR3 is TGTGCCAGCGGGGACTATAATCTCCCTTACGAGCAGTACTTC. Its protein is CASGDYNLPYEQYF.

The chain combines TRBV14 with TRBJ2-7, with a possible D match to TRBD1 (6 bases). Trimming left V 4 bases short and J 6 bases short, with 25 bases between. The CDR3 length is 17 residues. Germline loops: CDR1 SGHDN, CDR2 FVKESK. In DNA form, the CDR3 reads TGTGCCAGCAGCCCAGAAGTGTACAGGGAGATTTTGGGCGAGCAGTACTTC. This encodes CASSPEVYREILGEQYF.

This clone was detected only a few times. This rearrangement joins TRBV27 to TRBJ2-2; D is possibly TRBD2 (6 bases). V shed 8 bases and J shed 7 bases, with 11 bases lying between them. The CDR3 is made up of 12 amino acids. Germline CDR1 and CDR2: MNHEY and SMNVEV (reference sequence). The CDR3 here is CASRGWIGELFF. For the CDR3, the DNA is TGTGCCAGCCGGGGGTGGATCGGGGAGCTGTTTTTT.

CDR3 nucleotide sequence: TGTGCCATCACCTCGGGACAGGGCTATGAAGCTTTCTTT. This sequence encodes CAITSGQGYEAFF. V is TRBV10-3 and J is TRBJ1-1; 9 bases are shared with TRBD1. Germline values: CDR1 ENHRY, CDR2 SYGVKD. Unmatched junction bases numbered 7, after V lost 7 bases and J lost 7 bases. CDR3 length: 13 residues.

V is TRBV23-1 and J is TRBJ1-2; 9 positions agree with TRBD1. TRBV23-1 is given ORF status, its function remaining uncertain. This CDR3 is 16 amino acids long. J was trimmed by 8 bases and V by 2 bases; bases with no gene match: 12. CDR3 sequence (DNA): TGCGCCAGCAGTCAAAACAGGGGGCGCCTTTACGAGGGCTACACCTTC. Residues: CASSQNRGRLYEGYTF.

Here the CDR3 reads CASSYTMVTDTQYF. CDR3 bases: TGTGCCAGCAGCTATACTATGGTCACAGATACGCAGTATTTT. This chain joins TRBV7-2 and TRBJ2-3, with D unresolved. The CDR3 sequence is 14 residues long. Trimming cost V 4 bases and J 2 bases, with 10 bases left between them. Germline CDR1 is SGHTA and CDR2 is FQGNSA.

This clone was picked up one time. The chain carries TRBV11-3 and TRBJ2-1; TRBD2 agrees at 12 bases. CDR3 length equals 19 residues. V gave up 5 bases and J gave up 5 bases; unmatched junction bases: 16. Germline V gene data show CDR1 as SGHNT and CDR2 as YENEEA. In DNA form, the CDR3 reads TGTGCCAGCAGCACCAGGACTAGCGGGACTAAACGGCGCAACAATGAGCAGTTCTTC. Protein: CASSTRTSGTKRRNNEQFF.

In its sample, this clone was seen a few times. The chain carries TRBV6-5 and TRBJ2-7; D may be TRBD2 (6 bases). The CDR3 is 15 residues long. Trimming removed 5 bases from V and 0 bases from J, with 14 bases in between. Germline CDR1 reads MNHEY; CDR2 reads SVGAGI. CDR3 DNA sequence: TGTGCCAGCAGTACTATTAGCGGTAGCTCCTACGAGCAGTACTTC. Translating gives CASSTISGSSYEQYF.

This clone was detected only once. The V gene is TRBV9, the J gene TRBJ1-2; a weak D match, TRBD1 (5 bases). Germline V gene sequence: CDR1 SGDLS, CDR2 YYNGEE. Trimming took 0 bases from V and 3 from J, leaving 12 bases between them. The length of the CDR3 is 15 residues. The CDR3 region is CASSVEEGRYYGYTF. Here the CDR3 DNA reads TGTGCCAGCAGCGTAGAGGAGGGGAGATACTATGGCTACACCTTC.

V usage is TRBV6-1 and J usage is TRBJ1-6; weak D call: TRBD1 (5 bases). This CDR3 is 14 amino acids long. Looked up from germline, CDR1 is MNHNS and CDR2 is SASEGT. Trimming took off 5 bases at V and 9 bases at J, with 14 bases between the two ends. The CDR3 nucleotides are TGTGCCAGCAGTAACGGGGGTGGAAGTTCACCCCTCCACTTT. Translating it yields CASSNGGGSSPLHF.

V and J are TRBV29-1 and TRBJ1-1; possibly TRBD1 for D (6 bases). This CDR3 is 14 amino acids long. Per germline, CDR1 SQVTM and CDR2 ANQGSEA. V lost 0 bases and J 6 bases, leaving 14 bases between the germline ends. Written as DNA, the CDR3 is TGCAGCGTTGAAGATTCCCGACAGGCAGCTGAAGCTTTCTTT. As protein: CSVEDSRQAAEAFF.

The chain combines TRBV15 with TRBJ1-5, with 7 bases matching TRBD1. CDR3 length equals 18 residues. The germline V gene encodes CDR1 LNHNV and CDR2 YYDKDF (reference sequence). The V gene end was trimmed by 5 bases and the J gene end by 5 bases; junction bases not matched to a gene: 18. In DNA form, the CDR3 reads TGTGCCACCAGCTTATCGAGGACAGGAGGCTTTTCATATCAGCCCCAGCATTTT. This codes for CATSLSRTGGFSYQPQHF. Based on the CDR3 plus reference TRBV15 and TRBJ1-5, the full variable domain is DAMVIQNPRYQVTQFGKPVTLSCSQTLNHNVMYWYQQKSSQAPKLLFHYYDKDFNNEADTPDNFQSRRPNTSFCFLDIRSPGLGDTAMYLCATSLSRTGGFSYQPQHFGDGTRLSIL.

This chain uses TRBV10-3 with TRBJ1-3; unclear D gene. The length of the CDR3 is 14 residues. CDR1 is ENHRY, CDR2 SYGVKD, per germline. V lost 0 bases and J lost 3, with 6 bases in between. The CDR3, as DNA: TGTGCCATCAGTGAGTCCGGGGTTGGAAACACCATATATTTT. This encodes CAISESGVGNTIYF.

The V and J genes are TRBV9 and TRBJ1-4; D is uncertain. The ends were cut back, 0 bases at V and 6 bases at J, with 6 bases in the middle. The germline V gene has CDR1 SGDLS and CDR2 YYNGEE. CDR3 length: 13 amino acids. The CDR3 DNA reads TGTGCCAGCAGCGTAGATCCGGATGAAAAACTGTTTTTT. Amino acid sequence: CASSVDPDEKLFF.

This sequence joins TRBV10-3 and TRBJ1-2; tentatively, D is TRBD1 (6 bases). With 10 bases removed from V and 0 bases from J, the gap between germline ends came to 12 bases. This CDR3 comprises 13 residues. The germline CDR1 and CDR2 sequences are ENHRY and SYGVKD. For the CDR3, the DNA is TGTGCCACGTCACAGGGAGCTAACTATGGCTACACCTTC. It is translated as CATSQGANYGYTF.

V and J are TRBV7-9 and TRBJ1-5; TRBD1 matches 7 bases. CDR1 SEHNR and CDR2 FQNEAQ come from the germline V gene (reference sequence). There are 15 residues in the CDR3. V lost 4 bases to trimming and J lost 2 bases; unmatched junction nucleotides: 5. The CDR3 DNA reads as TGTGCCAGCAGCTCACAGGGGCTCGGCAATCAGCCCCAGCATTTT. It encodes CASSSQGLGNQPQHF.